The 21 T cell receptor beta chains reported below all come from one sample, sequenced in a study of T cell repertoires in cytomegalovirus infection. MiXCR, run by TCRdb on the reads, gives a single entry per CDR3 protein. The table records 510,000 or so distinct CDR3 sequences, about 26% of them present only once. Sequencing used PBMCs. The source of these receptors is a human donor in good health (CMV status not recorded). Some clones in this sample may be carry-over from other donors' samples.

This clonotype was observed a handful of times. The CDR3 spells CAITDNRGGGEQYF. The CDR3 nucleotides read TGTGCCATCACTGACAATCGAGGGGGGGGGGAGCAGTACTTC. This chain connects TRBV10-3 to TRBJ2-7; maybe TRBD2 (7 bases). Looked up from germline, CDR1 is ENHRY and CDR2 is SYGVKD. The V end was cut by 7 bases, the J end by 7 bases, with 20 bases between. The CDR3 spans 14 residues.

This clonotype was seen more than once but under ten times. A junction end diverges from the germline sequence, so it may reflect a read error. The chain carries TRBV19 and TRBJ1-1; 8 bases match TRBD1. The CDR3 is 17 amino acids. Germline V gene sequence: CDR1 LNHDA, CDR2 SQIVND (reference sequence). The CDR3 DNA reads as TGTGCCAGCAGTAGTATGTCCCAGGGGGCGGGAGGCACTGAAGCTTTCTTT. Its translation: CASSSMSQGAGGTEAFF.

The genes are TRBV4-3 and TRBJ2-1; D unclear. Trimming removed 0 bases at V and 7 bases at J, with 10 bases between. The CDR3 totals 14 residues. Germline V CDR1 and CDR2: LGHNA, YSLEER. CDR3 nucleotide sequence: TGCGCCAGCAGCCAAGATACTGGTTTGAATGAGCAGTTCTTC. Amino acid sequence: CASSQDTGLNEQFF.

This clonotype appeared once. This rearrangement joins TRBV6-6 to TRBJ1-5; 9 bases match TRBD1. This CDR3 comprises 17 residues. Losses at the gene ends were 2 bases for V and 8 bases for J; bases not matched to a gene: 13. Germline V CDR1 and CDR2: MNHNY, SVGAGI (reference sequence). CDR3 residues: CASSYGGQGAGGEPQHF. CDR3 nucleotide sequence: TGTGCCAGCAGTTACGGGGGACAGGGTGCCGGCGGAGAGCCCCAGCATTTT.

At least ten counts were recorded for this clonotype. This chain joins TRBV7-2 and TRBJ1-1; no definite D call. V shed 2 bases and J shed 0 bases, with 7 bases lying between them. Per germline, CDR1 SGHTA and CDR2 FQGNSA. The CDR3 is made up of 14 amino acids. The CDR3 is CASSLRSVNTEAFF. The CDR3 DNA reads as TGTGCCAGCAGCTTAAGGTCTGTGAACACTGAAGCTTTCTTT.

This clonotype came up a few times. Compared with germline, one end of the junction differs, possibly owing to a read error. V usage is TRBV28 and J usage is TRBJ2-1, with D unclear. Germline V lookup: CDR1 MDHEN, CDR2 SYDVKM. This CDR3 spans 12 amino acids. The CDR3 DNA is TGTGCCAGCAGCCCTACCCTGGGCCCGTGGGTCTTC. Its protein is CASSPTLGPWVF.

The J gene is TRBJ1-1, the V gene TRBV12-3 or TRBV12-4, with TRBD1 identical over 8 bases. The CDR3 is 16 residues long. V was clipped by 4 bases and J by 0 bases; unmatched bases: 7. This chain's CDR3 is CASSSIGTGLNTEAFF. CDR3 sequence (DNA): TGTGCCAGCAGTTCAATCGGGACAGGACTGAACACTGAAGCTTTCTTT.

The CDR3 bases are TGTGCCAGCAGCTTAGCGCTCGACCGGGACACAATATACAATGAGCAGTTCTTC. This translates into CASSLALDRDTIYNEQFF. The chain employs TRBV7-2 and TRBJ2-1, with D possibly being TRBD1 (6 bases). Germline values: CDR1 SGHTA, CDR2 FQGNSA. Trimming removed 0 bases from V and 4 bases from J, with 19 bases in between. This CDR3 has 18 residues.

CDR3 amino acids: CSARDPGARGNTIYF. The CDR3 region has the DNA TGCAGTGCTAGAGATCCAGGGGCGAGGGGAAACACCATATATTTT. The chain combines TRBV20-1 with TRBJ1-3, with a weak D call TRBD1 (6 bases). Germline V lookup: CDR1 DFQATT, CDR2 SNEGSKA (reference sequence). The CDR3 extends over 15 amino acids. Deletions cut 0 bases from V and 4 bases from J, with 13 bases between.

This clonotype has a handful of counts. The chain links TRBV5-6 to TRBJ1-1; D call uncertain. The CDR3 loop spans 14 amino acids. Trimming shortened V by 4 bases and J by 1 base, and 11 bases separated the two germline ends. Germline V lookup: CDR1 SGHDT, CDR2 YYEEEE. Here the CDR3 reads CASSPVAENTEAFF. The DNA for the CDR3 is TGTGCCAGCAGCCCAGTGGCAGAGAACACTGAAGCTTTCTTT.

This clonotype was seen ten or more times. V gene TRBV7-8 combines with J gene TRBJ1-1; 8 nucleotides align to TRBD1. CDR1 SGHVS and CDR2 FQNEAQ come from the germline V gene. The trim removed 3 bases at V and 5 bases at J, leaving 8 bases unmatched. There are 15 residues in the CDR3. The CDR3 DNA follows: TGTGCCAGCAGCTTTATCAGGGGGCGAGTGACTGAAGCTTTCTTT. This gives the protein CASSFIRGRVTEAFF.

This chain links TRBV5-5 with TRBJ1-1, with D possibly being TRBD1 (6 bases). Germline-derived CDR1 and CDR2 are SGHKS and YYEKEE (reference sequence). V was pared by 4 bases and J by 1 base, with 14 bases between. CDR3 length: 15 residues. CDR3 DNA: TGTGCCAGCAGCATCGGGGGGCTTGGGAACACTGAAGCTTTCTTT. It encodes CASSIGGLGNTEAFF.

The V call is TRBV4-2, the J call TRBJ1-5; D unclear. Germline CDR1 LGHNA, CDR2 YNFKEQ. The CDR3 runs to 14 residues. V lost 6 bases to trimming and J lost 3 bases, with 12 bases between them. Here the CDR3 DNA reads TGTGCCAGCAGGAAAGTGGGGTCCAATCAGCCCCAGCATTTT. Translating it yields CASRKVGSNQPQHF.

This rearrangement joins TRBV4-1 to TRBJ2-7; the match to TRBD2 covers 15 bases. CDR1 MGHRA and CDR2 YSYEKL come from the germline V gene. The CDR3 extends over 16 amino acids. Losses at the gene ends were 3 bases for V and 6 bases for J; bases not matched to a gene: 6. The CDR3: CASSHRPGLAGGEQYF. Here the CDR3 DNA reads TGCGCCAGCAGCCACCGACCGGGACTAGCGGGAGGCGAGCAGTACTTC.

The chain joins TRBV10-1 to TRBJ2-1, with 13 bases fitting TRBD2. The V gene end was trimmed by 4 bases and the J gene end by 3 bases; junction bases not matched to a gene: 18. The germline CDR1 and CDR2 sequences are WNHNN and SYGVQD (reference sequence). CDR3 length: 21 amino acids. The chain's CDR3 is CASSGSEGLAGPRGDYNEQFF. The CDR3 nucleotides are TGCGCCAGCAGTGGATCAGAGGGACTAGCGGGACCCCGGGGGGACTACAATGAGCAGTTCTTC.

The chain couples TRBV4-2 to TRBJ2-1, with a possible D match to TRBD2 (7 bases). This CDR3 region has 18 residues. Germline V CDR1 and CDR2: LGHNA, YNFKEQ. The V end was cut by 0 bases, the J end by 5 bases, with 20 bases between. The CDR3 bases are TGTGCCAGCAGCCAAGAAAGGGTTGGGGGCGGGAGCCACAATGAGCAGTTCTTC. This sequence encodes CASSQERVGGGSHNEQFF.

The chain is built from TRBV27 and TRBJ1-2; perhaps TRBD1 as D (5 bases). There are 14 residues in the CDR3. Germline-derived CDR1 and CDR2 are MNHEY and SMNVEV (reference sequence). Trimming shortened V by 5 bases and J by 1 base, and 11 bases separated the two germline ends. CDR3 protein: CASSTGTDNYGYTF. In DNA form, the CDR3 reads TGTGCCAGCAGTACCGGGACGGATAACTATGGCTACACCTTC.

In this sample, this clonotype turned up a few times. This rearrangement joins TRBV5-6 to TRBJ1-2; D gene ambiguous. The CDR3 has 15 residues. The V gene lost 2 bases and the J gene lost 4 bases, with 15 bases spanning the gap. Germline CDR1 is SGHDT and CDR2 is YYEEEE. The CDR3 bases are TGTGCCAGCAGCTTTCTACGTAGACCTTTCTATGGCTACACCTTC. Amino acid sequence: CASSFLRRPFYGYTF.

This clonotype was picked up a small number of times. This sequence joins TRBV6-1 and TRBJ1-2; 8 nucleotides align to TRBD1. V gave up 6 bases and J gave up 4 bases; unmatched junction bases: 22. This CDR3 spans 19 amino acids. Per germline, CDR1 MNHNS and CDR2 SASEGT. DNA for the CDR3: TGTGCCAGCAGAACCGGCCCGGACAGGGTGTTTAAAGAAGGCTATGGCTACACCTTC. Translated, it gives CASRTGPDRVFKEGYGYTF.

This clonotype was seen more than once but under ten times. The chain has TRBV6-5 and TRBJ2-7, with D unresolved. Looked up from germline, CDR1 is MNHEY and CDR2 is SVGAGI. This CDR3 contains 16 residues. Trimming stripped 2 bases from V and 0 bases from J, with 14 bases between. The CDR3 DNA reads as TGTGCCAGCAGTTACGAATACCAGGCGGTCTCCTACGAGCAGTACTTC. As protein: CASSYEYQAVSYEQYF.

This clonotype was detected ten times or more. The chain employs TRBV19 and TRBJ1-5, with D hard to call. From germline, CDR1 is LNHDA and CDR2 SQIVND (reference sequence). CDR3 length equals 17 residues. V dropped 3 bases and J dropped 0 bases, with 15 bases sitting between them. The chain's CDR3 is CASSIDLRAYSNQPQHF. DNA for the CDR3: TGTGCCAGTAGTATTGACCTCCGGGCATATAGCAATCAGCCCCAGCATTTT.